The 25 T cell receptor beta chains listed next were all sequenced from one sample in a study of tumor and adjacent non-tumor tissue in lung cancer. A modified ARM-PCR protocol with three rounds of nested PCR amplified TCRbeta. TCRdb redid the calling of the multiplex PCR reads with MiXCR, one entry per CDR3 protein. The sample comprises about 76,000 distinct CDR3 sequences, 65% to 75% of which are singletons, and over 10% rests with the top ten. The template was RNA from unsorted bulk tissue. Source material: lung tumor tissue. All receptors derive from a woman aged 70-85 years with non-small cell lung cancer.

As to this clonotype: A read error is likely, as this CDR3 ends without the conserved phenylalanine or tryptophan. The chain couples TRBV5-6 to TRBJ1-3; 8 nucleotides match TRBD1. Germline CDR1 reads SGHDT; CDR2 reads YYEEEE. The CDR3 totals 17 residues. The CDR3 reads CASSGDRGGLFGNTIYS. Written as DNA, the CDR3 is TGCGCCAGCAGCGGCGACAGGGGTGGCCTTTTTGGAAACACCATATATTCT.

As concerns this clonotype: Germline and junction disagree at one end, which may indicate a read error. The chain joins TRBV28 to TRBJ1-1; no reliable D call. CDR1 MDHEN and CDR2 SYDVKM come from the germline V gene. There are 12 residues in the CDR3. The CDR3 nucleotides are TGCGCCAGCACCCGGAACTTGGGGGAAGCTTTCTTT. This gives the protein CASTRNLGEAFF. The full variable domain, rest sourced from reference TRBV28 and TRBJ1-1, is DVKVTQSSRYLVKRTGEKVFLECVQDMDHENMFWYRQDPGLGLRLIYFSYDVKMKEKGDIPEGYSVSREKKERFSLILESASTNQTSMYLCASTRNLGEAFFGQGTRLTVV.

The sample holds many counts of this clonotype. The chain is built from TRBV7-8 and TRBJ1-4, with no clear D. The CDR3 loop spans 13 amino acids. The V end lost 3 bases, the J end lost 9 bases, and 11 bases lay between the germline ends. Germline values: CDR1 SGHVS, CDR2 FQNEAQ. This chain's CDR3 is CASSFGRKKKLFF. DNA of the CDR3: TGTGCCAGCAGCTTTGGCAGGAAGAAAAAACTGTTTTTT. The variable domain in full, with the rest retrieved from reference TRBV7-8 and TRBJ1-4, is GAGVSQSPRYKVAKRGQDVALRCDPISGHVSLFWYQQALGQGPEFLTYFQNEAQLDKSGLPSDRFFAERPEGSVSTLKIQRTQQEDSAVYLCASSFGRKKKLFFGSGTQLSVL.

In this sample, this clonotype turned up a few times. The junction differs from germline at one of its ends, possibly a read error. The chain couples TRBV12-3 or TRBV12-4 to TRBJ2-7; D gene ambiguous. This CDR3 comprises 13 residues. The CDR3 protein is CASSFPGVYEQYF. CDR3 DNA sequence: TGTGCCAGCAGTTTCCCAGGAGTCTACGAGCAATACTTC.

This clonotype showed up just once. The final CDR3 position lacks the conserved phenylalanine or tryptophan, pointing to a likely read error. It is unclear where the CDR3 begins or ends on the DNA, so no DNA is shown, and the CDR3 is as TCRdb lists it. The chain carries TRBV21-1 and TRBJ2-4; TRBD1, the table's D call, lacks a check against the DNA. TRBV21-1 is termed a pseudogene. Including both end residues, the CDR3 is 20 amino acids long. CDR3 protein: CASSKNESAGDELAKNIQYI.

On this clonotype itself: A read error may account for a junction end that differs from germline. This rearrangement joins TRBV29-1 to TRBJ2-7; 11 nucleotides line up with TRBD1. The germline V gene encodes CDR1 SQVTM and CDR2 ANQGSEA. The CDR3 consists of 13 residues. CDR3 amino acids: CSVRDRGFGEQYF. The DNA of the CDR3 is TGTAGCGTCAGGGACAGGGGGTTCGGCGAGCAGTACTTC.

By frequency in the sample, this clonotype is medium-sized (0.01 to 0.1%). The chain has TRBV6-1 and TRBJ2-1; D may be TRBD1 (5 bases). The CDR3 contains 15 residues. The V and J ends lost 0 bases and 2 bases respectively, with 8 bases between them. Germline CDR1 reads MNHNS; CDR2 reads SASEGT. The CDR3: CASSEAPGPYNEQFF. In DNA, the CDR3 is TGTGCCAGCAGTGAAGCCCCAGGGCCCTACAATGAGCAGTTCTTC.

This clonotype was picked up one time. A read error may produce the germline difference seen at one junction end. This rearrangement joins TRBV4-1 to TRBJ2-1; no reliable D call. The CDR3 extends over 16 amino acids. Germline V gene data show CDR1 as MGHRA and CDR2 as YSYEKL. This chain's CDR3 is CASSLHANGHYNEQFF. The CDR3 DNA sequence: TGCGCTAGCAGCCTTCACGCTAACGGCCACTACAATGAGCAGTTCTTC.

Concerning this clonotype itself: At one end, the junction sequence differs from germline, possibly due to a read error. The chain has TRBV29-1 and TRBJ2-1; unclear D gene. This CDR3 contains 14 residues. Germline V gives CDR1 SQVTM, CDR2 ANQGSEA. The CDR3 bases are TGCTGCGTCGAGCCCGGTTTTACTTACAGTGAGCAGTTCTTC. Translating gives CCVEPGFTYSEQFF.

Points on this clonotype: A read error may produce the germline difference seen at one junction end. This sequence joins TRBV6-6 and TRBJ2-1, with TRBD2 matching over 14 bases. Germline CDR1 and CDR2: MNHNY and SVGAGI (reference sequence). The CDR3 loop spans 16 amino acids. CDR3: CGSSPRGTSGSWGQFF. DNA of the CDR3: TGTGGCAGCAGCCCTCGCGGGACTAGCGGGAGCTGGGGCCAGTTCTTT.

This chain joins TRBV7-9 and TRBJ2-3; TRBD2 matches 9 bases. Germline loops: CDR1 SEHNR, CDR2 FQNEAQ (reference sequence). The CDR3 spans 18 residues. After removal of 1 base from V and 5 bases from J, the junction contained 13 bases not matched to a gene. CDR3 DNA: TGTGCCAGCAGCTTAGGCCAGCGGGAGGCCCCAGGGAAAGATACGCAGTATTTT. As protein: CASSLGQREAPGKDTQYF.

This clonotype was recorded many times. The gene calls are TRBV24-1 and TRBJ2-3, with 8 nucleotides matching TRBD2. After removal of 1 base from V and 2 bases from J, the junction contained 7 bases not matched to a gene. Germline-derived CDR1 and CDR2 are KGHDR and SFDVKD. The CDR3 is 17 residues long. CDR3 residues: CATSDLGGGRSTDTQYF. The DNA for the CDR3 is TGTGCCACCAGTGATTTAGGAGGCGGGAGGTCCACAGATACGCAGTATTTT.

This clonotype showed up just once. The junction shows a germline mismatch at one end, possibly a read error. The chain joins TRBV7-3 to TRBJ1-4; D uncertain. The CDR3 is 17 residues long. Germline V gene sequence: CDR1 SGHTA, CDR2 FQGTGA. The CDR3 loop is CAISPPGSGFVPEKLCF. The CDR3 DNA sequence: TGTGCCATCAGCCCGCCCGGCTCAGGATTCGTCCCTGAAAAACTGTGTTTT.

This clonotype came up many times. This chain links TRBV4-2 with TRBJ2-2; D gene unclear. V lost 0 bases, J lost 7 bases, and 15 bases lay in between. Germline-derived CDR1 and CDR2 are LGHNA and YNFKEQ. This CDR3 contains 16 residues. In DNA form, the CDR3 reads TGTGCCAGCAGCCAAGACCCACCGGTACAAGGCGGGGAGCTGTTTTTT. This sequence encodes CASSQDPPVQGGELFF.

This clonotype was recorded only once. Mismatch with germline at one junction end may stem from a read error. The chain is built from TRBV20-1 and TRBJ2-3; 7 bases match TRBD2. The CDR3 consists of 15 residues. Germline CDR1 reads DFQATT; CDR2 reads SNEGSKA (reference sequence). The DNA of the CDR3 is TGCAGTCCTAGCGGCAGTGCGGGACCCACAGATACACAGTATTTT. It is translated as CSPSGSAGPTDTQYF.

The sample holds a few counts of this clonotype. This CDR3 fails to terminate in the conserved phenylalanine or tryptophan, so it likely reflects a read error. The V gene is TRBV6-1, the J gene TRBJ2-1, with a weak D call TRBD2 (6 bases). The CDR3 extends over 14 amino acids. Germline V CDR1 and CDR2: MNHNS, SASEGT. The CDR3 coding sequence is TGTACCAGCAGCCCCATCGGAGCGGGTTATGAGCAGTTCCTC. It codes for CTSSPIGAGYEQFL.

The V and J genes are TRBV5-1 and TRBJ1-2; D call uncertain. Trimming removed 8 bases from V and 11 bases from J, with 25 bases in between. CDR1 and CDR2 (germline): SGHRS, YFSETQ. The CDR3 has 14 amino acids. The CDR3 region is CARSPRGIPDAYTF. CDR3 nucleotide sequence: TGCGCCAGGAGCCCTAGAGGGATACCGGACGCTTACACCTTC.

About this clonotype itself: A junction boundary mismatches the germline segment, possibly from a read error. The V gene is TRBV5-1, the J gene TRBJ2-7, with TRBD2 identical over 7 bases. The CDR3 spans 15 residues. Per germline, CDR1 SGHRS and CDR2 YFSETQ. In DNA form, the CDR3 reads TGCGCCAGCAACCTACAACCTAGCGGAAATGATGCGCAGTGCTTC. This encodes CASNLQPSGNDAQCF.

The genes are TRBV4-2 and TRBJ1-1; D unresolved. V was clipped by 0 bases and J by 3 bases, with 17 bases between them. The germline gives CDR1 LGHNA, CDR2 YNFKEQ. The CDR3 contains 17 residues. CDR3 nucleotides: TGTGCCAGCAGCCAAGATCTGACGGACGCGGCGGACACTGAAGCTTTCTTT. It yields the protein CASSQDLTDAADTEAFF.

This clonotype was recorded only once. The chain joins TRBV10-3 to TRBJ2-7, with TRBD2 as a possible D gene (7 bases). V lost 11 bases and J 2 bases, leaving 16 bases between the germline ends. The CDR3 consists of 13 residues. CDR1 is ENHRY and CDR2 is SYGVKD in the germline V gene. In nucleotides, the CDR3 is TGTGCCTCACCGGGCGGGGGCCCCTACGAGCAGTACTTC. Translation: CASPGGGPYEQYF.

Remarks on this clonotype: A much bigger clone sits one base away, suggesting this may be a read error. This chain uses TRBV5-1 with TRBJ1-1; weak D call: TRBD1 (5 bases). Germline V gives CDR1 SGHRS, CDR2 YFSETQ. This CDR3 is built from 14 residues. The ends were cut back, 4 bases at V and 5 bases at J, with 15 bases in the middle. In DNA, the CDR3 is TGCGCCAGCAGCCCCAGGGTTTTGTGGACTGAAGCTTTCTTT. Translated: CASSPRVLWTEAFF.

This clonotype was observed at least ten times. V and J are TRBV7-9 and TRBJ1-4; TRBD1 might be the D (6 bases). Between the trimmed V and J ends, which lost 5 bases and 8 bases, there was a span of 18 bases. This CDR3 is 15 amino acids long. Germline V gene data show CDR1 as SEHNR and CDR2 as FQNEAQ (reference sequence). The CDR3 loop reads CASSPDSGVKEKLFF. CDR3 nucleotide sequence: TGTGCCAGCAGCCCGGATTCAGGGGTGAAAGAAAAACTGTTTTTT.

The chain combines TRBV5-1 with TRBJ2-3; no clear D gene. CDR3 length equals 13 residues. Trimming left V 5 bases short and J 6 bases short, with 13 bases between. Germline V lookup: CDR1 SGHRS, CDR2 YFSETQ. CDR3 in amino acids: CASSSLSEDTQYF. The CDR3 DNA reads as TGCGCCAGCAGTTCCCTATCAGAGGATACGCAGTATTTT.

Notes on this clonotype: Since the CDR3 does not end with the conserved phenylalanine or tryptophan, this likely comes from a read error. The CDR3 spells CASSLVYSQETQYL. The CDR3 DNA follows: TGCGCCAGCAGCTTGGTATACAGCCAAGAGACCCAGTACTTA. The chain combines TRBV5-1 with TRBJ2-5, with D unclear. Germline CDR1 reads SGHRS; CDR2 reads YFSETQ. The CDR3 is 14 residues long. The ends were cut back, 0 bases at V and 1 base at J, with 7 bases in the middle.

As for this clonotype: One junction end disagrees with the germline gene, perhaps due to a read error. The chain has TRBV28 and TRBJ1-5, with 10 positions matching TRBD1. CDR3 size: 20 residues. Per the germline V gene, CDR1 is MDHEN and CDR2 is SYDVKM. The CDR3, as DNA: TGTGCCAGCAATTTAGCGGGACTGACAGGGGGCGGAAAGAGCAATCAGTCCCAGCATTTT. It is translated as CASNLAGLTGGGKSNQSQHF.